Presented here are 21 T cell receptor beta chains from one specimen sequenced in a study of cytomegalovirus exposure and HLA in healthy donors. In the PCR, 60 Vbeta and 13 Jbeta primers were used. Only in-frame clones appear in the TCRdb table, and some are missing; sequencing was by immunoSEQ multiplex PCR. The sample consists of tens of thousands of clones, 86% of them appearing once. The sample was PBMCs. The origin of the receptors is a woman in her thirties or forties in good health and CMV-seropositive.

The V call is TRBV5-6, the J call TRBJ1-3; 7 bases align to TRBD1. Germline CDR1 reads SGHDT; CDR2 reads YYEEEE. The CDR3 sequence is 14 residues long. V dropped 5 bases and J dropped 6; count of bases not matched to a gene: 8. CDR3 region: CASSSTGVINTIYF. The CDR3 DNA reads TGTGCCAGCAGTTCAACAGGGGTAATAAACACCATATATTTT.

This clone was counted between two and nine times. J is TRBJ2-2 and V is TRBV6-5; 7 positions agree with TRBD1. Germline V gene sequence: CDR1 MNHEY, CDR2 SVGAGI. The CDR3 is 14 amino acids. Trimming removed 5 bases from V and 3 bases from J; junction bases left unmatched: 3. The CDR3 loop reads CASSEGAHTGELFF. CDR3 DNA: TGTGCCAGCAGTGAGGGGGCTCACACCGGGGAGCTGTTTTTT.

The CDR3 loop is CASSSEGGTEAYEQYF. CDR3 nucleotides: TGTGCCAGCAGCTCTGAGGGGGGGACGGAAGCCTACGAGCAGTACTTC. The V and J genes are TRBV7-7 and TRBJ2-7, with D tentatively TRBD2 (7 bases). The germline V and J ends were trimmed by 4 bases and 2 bases, with 18 bases remaining between them. The CDR3 loop spans 16 amino acids. Germline V gives CDR1 SSHAT, CDR2 FNYEAQ (reference sequence).

In its sample, this clone was seen once. This chain's CDR3 is CASSLTGTGAYEQYF. The CDR3 DNA sequence: TGTGCCAGCAGCCTGACCGGGACAGGGGCTTACGAGCAGTACTTC. This chain joins TRBV7-8 and TRBJ2-7, with 10 bases lining up with TRBD1. V was clipped by 5 bases and J by 4 bases; unmatched bases: 8. Germline CDR1 reads SGHVS; CDR2 reads FQNEAQ. The CDR3 covers 15 residues.

The CDR3 DNA sequence: TGTGCCAGTGCCCCAGGGGAAATAGGAGCTTTCTTT. Its protein is CASAPGEIGAFF. The V gene is TRBV19, the J gene TRBJ1-1; maybe TRBD1 (6 bases). From germline, CDR1 is LNHDA and CDR2 SQIVND (reference sequence). CDR3 length: 12 residues. V gave up 8 bases and J gave up 10 bases, with 17 bases separating them.

This rearrangement joins TRBV5-5 to TRBJ1-2; no definite D call. The CDR3 consists of 14 residues. Trimming cost V 0 bases and J 6 bases, with 12 bases left between them. Germline CDR1 reads SGHKS; CDR2 reads YYEKEE (reference sequence). The chain's CDR3 is CASSLVGERHGYTF. DNA for the CDR3: TGTGCCAGCAGCTTGGTTGGGGAGCGGCATGGCTACACCTTC.

The chain couples TRBV7-9 to TRBJ2-3; the D is unclear. V lost 3 bases to trimming and J lost 6 bases, with 10 bases between them. The length of the CDR3 is 13 residues. Germline-derived CDR1 and CDR2 are SEHNR and FQNEAQ (reference sequence). DNA for the CDR3: TGTGCCAGCAGCTTGAGTCTGTTTGATACGCAGTATTTT. This gives the protein CASSLSLFDTQYF.

This clone was counted a single time. The chain is built from TRBV7-2 and TRBJ1-1; perhaps TRBD1 as D (6 bases). The CDR3 loop spans 14 amino acids. V lost 5 bases and J lost 3, with 13 bases in between. The germline V gene has CDR1 SGHTA and CDR2 FQGNSA. The CDR3 here is CASSPGQSDTEAFF. The CDR3 DNA follows: TGTGCCAGCAGCCCCGGACAGTCAGACACTGAAGCTTTCTTT.

This chain links TRBV18 with TRBJ1-3, with D uncertain. This CDR3 is 15 amino acids long. CDR1 is KGHSH and CDR2 is LQKENI in the germline V gene. V was pared by 0 bases and J by 0 bases, with 6 bases between. The CDR3 DNA is TGTGCCAGCTCACCACCGTCCGTCTCTGGAAACACCATATATTTT. Its translation is CASSPPSVSGNTIYF.

This clone was detected only once. The chain carries TRBV6-6 and TRBJ2-1; possibly TRBD2 for D (6 bases). V dropped 5 bases and J dropped 12 bases, with 14 bases sitting between them. CDR3 length: 12 residues. Germline V lookup: CDR1 MNHNY, CDR2 SVGAGI (reference sequence). The CDR3 loop reads CASSRGSEGQFF. CDR3 sequence (DNA): TGTGCCAGCAGTCGAGGGTCGGAGGGGCAGTTCTTC.

In the case of this clone: Relative to the germline gene, one junction end is altered; a read error may explain this. The chain couples TRBV11-2 to TRBJ2-7; D uncertain. The germline CDR1 and CDR2 sequences are SGHAT and FQNNGV. There are 17 residues in the CDR3. The DNA for the CDR3 is TGTGCCAGCAGCCCGAGTAAGAGACTTCGCCAACCCTACGAGCAGTACTTT. Encoded protein: CASSPSKRLRQPYEQYF.

V gene TRBV21-1 combines with J gene TRBJ2-7; TRBD1, the table's D call, was not compared with the DNA. TRBV21-1 is listed as a pseudogene. CDR3 length: 16 amino acids. CDR3 DNA sequence: TGTGCCAGCAGCAAAAGTGGACAGGGGAGGTCCTACGAGCAGTACTTC. Translating gives CASSKSGQGRSYEQYF.

This clone was seen once. V usage is TRBV6-1 and J usage is TRBJ1-1; 8 bases align to TRBD1. Germline CDR1 is MNHNS and CDR2 is SASEGT. This CDR3 is built from 14 residues. The junction had 8 bases not matched to a gene; V was cut back by 6 bases and J by 5 bases. The CDR3 coding sequence is TGTGCCAGCAGCCTACAGGGGGTTAGGACTGAAGCTTTCTTT. This translates into CASSLQGVRTEAFF.

The genes are TRBV7-8 and TRBJ1-2; 10 bases align to TRBD1. After removal of 5 bases from V and 3 bases from J, the junction contained 12 bases not matched to a gene. This CDR3 is 17 amino acids long. Germline-derived CDR1 and CDR2 are SGHVS and FQNEAQ. CDR3 residues: CASSLGVGTGEDYGYTF. The CDR3 bases are TGTGCCAGCAGCCTAGGGGTGGGGACAGGGGAGGACTATGGCTACACCTTC.

This clone was counted a few times. V gene TRBV4-1 combines with J gene TRBJ1-1, with 9 bases identical to TRBD1. The trim removed 5 bases at V and 4 bases at J, leaving 8 bases unmatched. The length of the CDR3 is 15 residues. The germline V gene encodes CDR1 MGHRA and CDR2 YSYEKL. The CDR3 nucleotides read TGCGCCAGCAGCTGGCCGGGACAGGGATTCACTGAAGCTTTCTTT. It specifies CASSWPGQGFTEAFF.

The V call is TRBV5-1, the J call TRBJ1-6; TRBD1 matches at 7 bases. This CDR3 spans 16 amino acids. After removal of 4 bases from V and 6 bases from J, the junction contained 10 bases not matched to a gene. The germline gives CDR1 SGHRS, CDR2 YFSETQ. This CDR3 reads CASSHEGQTFNSPLHF. DNA for the CDR3: TGCGCCAGCAGCCACGAGGGACAGACTTTTAATTCACCCCTCCACTTT.

This clone has more than one count but fewer than ten. This chain links TRBV4-3 with TRBJ1-1; 9 positions agree with TRBD1. The CDR3 covers 16 residues. From germline, CDR1 is LGHNA and CDR2 YSLEER. The V and J ends lost 0 bases and 7 bases, in that order; junction bases with no gene match: 9. The CDR3 DNA reads as TGCGCCAGCAGCCAAGATCCGCCGGGACAGGGAGGTGAAGCTTTCTTT. Its protein is CASSQDPPGQGGEAFF.

The V and J genes are TRBV7-9 and TRBJ1-2, with D tentatively TRBD1 (5 bases). This CDR3 is built from 12 residues. V was cut by 4 bases and J by 7 bases, with 10 bases left in between. The germline CDR1 and CDR2 sequences are SEHNR and FQNEAQ (reference sequence). The CDR3 reads CASSSAQGGYTF. The DNA for the CDR3 is TGTGCCAGCAGCTCGGCGCAGGGTGGCTACACCTTC.

The rearrangement uses TRBV5-1 and TRBJ2-2; tentatively, D is TRBD1 (5 bases). The germline V and J ends were trimmed by 3 bases and 1 base, with 7 bases remaining between them. The CDR3 covers 14 residues. Germline CDR1 is SGHRS and CDR2 is YFSETQ. The CDR3 nucleotides read TGCGCCAGCAGCTCCCAGGGGAACACCGGGGAGCTGTTTTTT. Translated: CASSSQGNTGELFF.

The chain couples TRBV19 to TRBJ1-1, with D perhaps matching TRBD1 (5 bases). This CDR3 is 13 amino acids long. The V and J ends lost 3 bases and 4 bases respectively, with 9 bases between them. Germline loops: CDR1 LNHDA, CDR2 SQIVND (reference sequence). CDR3 protein: CASSIREVTEAFF. The CDR3 DNA follows: TGTGCCAGTAGTATCAGGGAGGTCACTGAAGCTTTCTTT.

The chain joins TRBV9 to TRBJ2-1; D ambiguous. The V and J ends lost 0 bases and 2 bases respectively, with 6 bases between them. The CDR3 is 14 residues long. CDR1 SGDLS and CDR2 YYNGEE come from the germline V gene. The CDR3 reads CASSVESAYNEQFF. The CDR3 region has the DNA TGTGCCAGCAGCGTAGAGTCGGCCTACAATGAGCAGTTCTTC.